This entry describes one T cell receptor (beta chain). This sample stems from a study of T cell responses to AZD1222 COVID-19 vaccine. CDR3 length: 15 amino acids. V was pared by 2 bases and J by 1 base, with 11 bases between. The germline V gene has CDR1 SGHDN and CDR2 FVKESK. Only in-frame clones appear in the TCRdb table, and some are missing; sequencing was by immunoSEQ multiplex PCR. The sample includes roughly 120,000 clones, around 86% of them seen just once. Sequencing was performed on peripheral blood, taken on day 0 of AZD1222 vaccination. The chain has TRBV14 and TRBJ2-5, with D hard to call. The sequence was obtained from an adult in good health. The CDR3 reads CASSQTQSFQETQYF. For the CDR3, the DNA is TGTGCCAGCAGCCAAACACAGAGCTTCCAAGAGACCCAGTACTTC.